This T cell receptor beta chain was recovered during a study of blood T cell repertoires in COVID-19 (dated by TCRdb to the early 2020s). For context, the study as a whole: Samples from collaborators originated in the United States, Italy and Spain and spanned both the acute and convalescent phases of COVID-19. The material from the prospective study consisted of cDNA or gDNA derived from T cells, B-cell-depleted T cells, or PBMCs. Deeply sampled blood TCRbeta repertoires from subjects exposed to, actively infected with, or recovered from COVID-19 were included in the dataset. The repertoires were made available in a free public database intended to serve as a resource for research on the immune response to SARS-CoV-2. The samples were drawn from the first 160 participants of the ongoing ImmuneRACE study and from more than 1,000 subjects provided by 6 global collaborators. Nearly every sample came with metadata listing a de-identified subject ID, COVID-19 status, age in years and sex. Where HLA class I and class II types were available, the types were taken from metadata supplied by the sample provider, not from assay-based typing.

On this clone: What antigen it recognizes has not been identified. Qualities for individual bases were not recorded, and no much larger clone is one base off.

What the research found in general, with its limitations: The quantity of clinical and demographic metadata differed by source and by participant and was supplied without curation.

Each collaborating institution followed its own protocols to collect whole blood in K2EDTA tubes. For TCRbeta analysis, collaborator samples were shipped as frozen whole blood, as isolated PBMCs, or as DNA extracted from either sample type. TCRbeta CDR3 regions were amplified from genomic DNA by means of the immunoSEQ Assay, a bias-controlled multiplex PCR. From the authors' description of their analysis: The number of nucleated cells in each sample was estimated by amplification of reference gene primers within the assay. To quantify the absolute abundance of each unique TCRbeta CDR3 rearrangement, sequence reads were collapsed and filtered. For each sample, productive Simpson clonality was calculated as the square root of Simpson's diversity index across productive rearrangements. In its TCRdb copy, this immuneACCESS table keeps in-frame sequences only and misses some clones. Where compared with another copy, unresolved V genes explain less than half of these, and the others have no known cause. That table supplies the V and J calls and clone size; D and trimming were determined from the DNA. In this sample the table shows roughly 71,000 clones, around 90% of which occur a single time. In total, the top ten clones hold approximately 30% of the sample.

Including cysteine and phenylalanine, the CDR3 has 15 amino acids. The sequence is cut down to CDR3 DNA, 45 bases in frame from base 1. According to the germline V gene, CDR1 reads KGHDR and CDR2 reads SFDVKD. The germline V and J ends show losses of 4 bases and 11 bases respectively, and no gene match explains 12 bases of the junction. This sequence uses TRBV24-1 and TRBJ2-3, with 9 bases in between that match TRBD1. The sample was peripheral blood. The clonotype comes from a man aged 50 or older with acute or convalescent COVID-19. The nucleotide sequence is TGTGCCACCAGTGACCCCGGGACAGGGAGTAGAAGGCAGTATTTT. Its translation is CATSDPGTGSRRQYF.